This TCR beta chain appears in the sequencing data of a study of shared T cell receptors in the human thymus (dated by TCRdb to the early 2020s). Notes on the research overall: The study examined how self-reactive, shared T-cell receptor alpha chains are generated in the human thymus.

After removal of 2 bases from V and 2 bases from J, the junction retains 7 bases not matched to a gene. The CDR1 and CDR2 encoded by the germline V gene are SGHRS and YFSETQ. There are 17 amino acids in the CDR3, from cysteine to phenylalanine inclusive. The read is trimmed to its CDR3 DNA, 51 bases read in frame from base 1. As for this clone: Its antigen is still unknown. Base qualities are missing; no much larger clone stands one base away.

Library generation was performed with the immunoSEQ multiplex PCR assay. TCRdb carries this immuneACCESS record with in-frame sequences only. Its versions omit some clonotypes, under half of them owing to an unresolved V gene in the studies checked, with the rest unexplained. The sample table records about 660,000 clones; over 75% of these occur just once. The top ten clones comprise under 0.01% of the sample. Separately, the same data were catalogued under a study of human thymus T cells. As that second study puts it: In Finland, the donors were immunologically healthy infants who were having open corrective cardiac surgery for congenital heart defects. Thymus tissue was obtained as surgical resects removed during corrective cardiac surgery. V and J gene segment usage appeared biased in both thymic and peripheral blood repertoires. According to the related research, thymic TCR repertoires were highly overlapping among unrelated individuals. TCR alpha and beta repertoires from seven to nine infant thymus samples and four related peripheral blood samples were characterized in the study. The cohort included 5 or 6 male and two female infants, with donor ages spanning 7 to 244 days. Thymocytes were mechanically released from the tissue and were stored as pellets of roughly 9.5-30 million cells at -70 degrees C. A QIAsymphony instrument was used to extract genomic DNA from the frozen cell pellets. The immunoSEQ multiplex PCR assay was used to amplify the TCRB and TCRAD loci from a standardized quantity of quality-controlled genomic DNA. The V(D)J region was spanned by amplicons of a length sufficient to cover the CDR3 and to identify V and J genes. Through the commercial immunoSEQ service, the amplicons were sequenced on an Illumina platform. Primer bias and sequencing errors were corrected as previously described, and TCRAD and TCRB were defined on the basis of the IMGT database. Repertoires were analysed with immunoSEQ Analyzer 3.0 and VDJTools, covering basic statistics, V/J segment usage, diversity estimates, rarefaction and pairwise overlap. Diversity was estimated with Chao1, ChaoE, Efron-Thisted, Shannon and inverse Simpson indices, and also on datasets down-sampled to the smallest sample. For repertoire overlap, CDR3 nucleotide sequence, V gene and J gene had to match strictly, and clustering was done by Jaccard-based multidimensional scaling. Thymus samples yielded on average around 810,000 unique TCRB clonotypes, compared with 80,000 to 95,000 from blood samples.

Specimen: thymocytes. In this chain, TRBV5-1 is recombined with TRBJ2-3, with 11 bases in between that match TRBD2. The clonotype was recovered from a boy younger than two with a congenital heart defect. Donor details come from another sample of the same person, matched by shared clones. The CDR3 in this case is CASSFLGLAAATDTQYF. The sequenced DNA is TGCGCCAGCAGCTTCCTGGGACTAGCGGCCGCCACAGATACGCAGTATTTT.